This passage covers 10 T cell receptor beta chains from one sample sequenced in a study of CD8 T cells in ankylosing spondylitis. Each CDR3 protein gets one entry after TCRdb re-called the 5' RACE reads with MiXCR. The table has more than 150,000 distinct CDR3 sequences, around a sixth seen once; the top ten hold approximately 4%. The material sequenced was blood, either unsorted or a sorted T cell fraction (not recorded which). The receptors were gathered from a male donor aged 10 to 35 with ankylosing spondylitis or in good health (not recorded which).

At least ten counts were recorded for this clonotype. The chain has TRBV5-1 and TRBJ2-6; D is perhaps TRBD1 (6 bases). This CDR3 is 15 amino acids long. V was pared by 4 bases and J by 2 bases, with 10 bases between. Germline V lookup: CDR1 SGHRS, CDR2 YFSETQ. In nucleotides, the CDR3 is TGCGCCAGCAGCCACGGACAGACTGGGGCCAACGTCCTGACTTTC. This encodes CASSHGQTGANVLTF.

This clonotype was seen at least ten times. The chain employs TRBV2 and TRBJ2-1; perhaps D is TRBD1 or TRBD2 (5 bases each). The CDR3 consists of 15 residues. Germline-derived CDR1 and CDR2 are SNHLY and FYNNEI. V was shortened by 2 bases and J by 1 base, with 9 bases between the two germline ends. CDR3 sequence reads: CASSETGGSYNEQFF. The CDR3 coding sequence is TGTGCCAGCAGTGAAACTGGGGGATCCTACAATGAGCAGTTCTTC.

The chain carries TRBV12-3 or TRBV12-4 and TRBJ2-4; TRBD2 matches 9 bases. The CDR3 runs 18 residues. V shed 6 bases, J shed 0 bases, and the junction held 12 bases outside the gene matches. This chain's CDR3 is CASSLVGAGGIAKNIQYF. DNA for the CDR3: TGTGCCAGCAGCCTCGTTGGGGCGGGAGGGATAGCCAAAAACATTCAGTACTTC.

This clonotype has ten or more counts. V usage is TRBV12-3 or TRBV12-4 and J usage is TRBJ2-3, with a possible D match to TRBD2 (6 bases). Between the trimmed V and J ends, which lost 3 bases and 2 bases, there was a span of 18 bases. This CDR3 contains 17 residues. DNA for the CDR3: TGTGCCAGCAGTTTTACCCCCCCTAGCGTCTTCACAGATACGCAGTATTTT. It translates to CASSFTPPSVFTDTQYF.

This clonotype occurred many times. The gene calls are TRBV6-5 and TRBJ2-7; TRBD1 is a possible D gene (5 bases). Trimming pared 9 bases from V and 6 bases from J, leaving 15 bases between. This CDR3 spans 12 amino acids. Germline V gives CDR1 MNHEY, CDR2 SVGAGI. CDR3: CASASIGVEQYF. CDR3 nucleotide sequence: TGTGCCAGTGCTTCTATAGGGGTCGAGCAGTACTTC.

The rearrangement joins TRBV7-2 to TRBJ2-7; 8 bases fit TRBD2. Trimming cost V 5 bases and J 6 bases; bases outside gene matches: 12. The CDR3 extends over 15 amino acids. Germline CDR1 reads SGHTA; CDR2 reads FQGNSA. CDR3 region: CASSLTSGREFEQYF. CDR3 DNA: TGTGCCAGCAGCCTGACCAGCGGGAGAGAATTCGAGCAGTACTTC.

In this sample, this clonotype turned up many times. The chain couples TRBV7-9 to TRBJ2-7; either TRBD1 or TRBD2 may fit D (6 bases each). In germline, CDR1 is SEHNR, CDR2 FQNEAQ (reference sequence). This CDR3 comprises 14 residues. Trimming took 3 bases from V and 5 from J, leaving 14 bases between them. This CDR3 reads CASSFRGELHEQYF. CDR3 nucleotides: TGTGCCAGCAGCTTTAGGGGGGAGTTGCACGAGCAGTACTTC.

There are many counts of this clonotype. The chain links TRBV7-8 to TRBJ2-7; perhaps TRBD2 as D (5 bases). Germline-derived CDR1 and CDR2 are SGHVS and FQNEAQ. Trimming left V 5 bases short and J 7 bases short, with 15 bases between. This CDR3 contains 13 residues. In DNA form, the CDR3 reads TGTGCCAGCAGCCCCCTTGGGTCGGGGGAGCAGTACTTC. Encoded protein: CASSPLGSGEQYF.

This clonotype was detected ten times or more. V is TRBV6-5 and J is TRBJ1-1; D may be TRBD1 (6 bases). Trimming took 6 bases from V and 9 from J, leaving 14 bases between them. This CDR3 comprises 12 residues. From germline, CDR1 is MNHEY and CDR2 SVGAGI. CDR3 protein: CASSGPGQKAFF. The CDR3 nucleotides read TGTGCCAGCAGCGGTCCCGGACAGAAAGCTTTCTTT.

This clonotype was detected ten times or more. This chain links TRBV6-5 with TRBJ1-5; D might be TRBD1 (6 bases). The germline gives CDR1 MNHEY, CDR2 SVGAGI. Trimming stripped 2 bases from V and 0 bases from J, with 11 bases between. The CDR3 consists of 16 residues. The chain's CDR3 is CASSYGRGSSNQPQHF. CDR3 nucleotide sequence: TGTGCCAGCAGTTACGGTAGGGGGAGTAGCAATCAGCCCCAGCATTTT.